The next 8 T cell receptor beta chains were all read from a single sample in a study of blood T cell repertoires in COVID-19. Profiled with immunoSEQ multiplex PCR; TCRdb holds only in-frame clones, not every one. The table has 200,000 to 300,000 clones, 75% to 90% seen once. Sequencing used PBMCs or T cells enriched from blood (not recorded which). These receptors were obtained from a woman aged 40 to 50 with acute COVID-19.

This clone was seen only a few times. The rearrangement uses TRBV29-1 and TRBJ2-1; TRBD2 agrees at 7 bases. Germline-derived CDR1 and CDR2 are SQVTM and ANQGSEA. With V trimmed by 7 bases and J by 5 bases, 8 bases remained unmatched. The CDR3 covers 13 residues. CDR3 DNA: TGCAGCGCAGCGGGATTTGGGAACAATGAGCAGTTCTTC. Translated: CSAAGFGNNEQFF.

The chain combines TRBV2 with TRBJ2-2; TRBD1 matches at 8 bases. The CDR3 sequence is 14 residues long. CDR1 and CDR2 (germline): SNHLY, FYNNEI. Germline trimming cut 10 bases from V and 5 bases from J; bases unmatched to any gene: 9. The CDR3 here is CATQQGARTGELFF. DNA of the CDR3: TGTGCCACTCAGCAGGGGGCGCGTACCGGGGAGCTGTTTTTT.

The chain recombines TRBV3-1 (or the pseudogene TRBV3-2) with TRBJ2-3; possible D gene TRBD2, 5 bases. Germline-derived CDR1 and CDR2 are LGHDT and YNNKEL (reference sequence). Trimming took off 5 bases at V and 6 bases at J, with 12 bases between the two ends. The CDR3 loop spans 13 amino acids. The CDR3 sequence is CASSGLSGDTQYF. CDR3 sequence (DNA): TGTGCCAGCAGCGGACTGTCTGGGGATACGCAGTATTTT.

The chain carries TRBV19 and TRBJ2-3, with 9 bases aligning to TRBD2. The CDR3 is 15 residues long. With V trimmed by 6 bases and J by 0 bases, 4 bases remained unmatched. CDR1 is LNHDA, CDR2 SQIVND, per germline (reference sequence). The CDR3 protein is CASRTSGPSTDTQYF. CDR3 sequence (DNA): TGTGCCAGTAGAACTAGCGGGCCAAGCACAGATACGCAGTATTTT.

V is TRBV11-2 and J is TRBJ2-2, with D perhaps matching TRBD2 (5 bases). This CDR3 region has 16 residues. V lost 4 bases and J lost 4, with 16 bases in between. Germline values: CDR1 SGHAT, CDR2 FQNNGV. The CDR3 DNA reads TGTGCCAGCAGCTCGAAGAGCACCCGGGGCACCGGGGAGCTGTTTTTT. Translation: CASSSKSTRGTGELFF.

The CDR3 spells CASSLDFGGNQPQHF. The CDR3 DNA sequence: TGTGCCAGCAGCTTAGATTTCGGGGGCAATCAGCCCCAGCATTTT. J is TRBJ1-5 and V is TRBV7-8; D gene ambiguous. This CDR3 contains 15 residues. CDR1 is SGHVS, CDR2 FQNEAQ, per germline. Trimming pared 1 base from V and 2 bases from J, leaving 9 bases between.

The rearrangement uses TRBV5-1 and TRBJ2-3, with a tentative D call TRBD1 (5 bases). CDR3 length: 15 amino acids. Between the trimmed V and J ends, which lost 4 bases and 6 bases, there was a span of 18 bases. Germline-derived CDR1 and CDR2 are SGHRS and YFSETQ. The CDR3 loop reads CASSQDRRVIDTQYF. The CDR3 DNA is TGCGCCAGCAGCCAGGACCGCAGGGTCATTGATACGCAGTATTTT.

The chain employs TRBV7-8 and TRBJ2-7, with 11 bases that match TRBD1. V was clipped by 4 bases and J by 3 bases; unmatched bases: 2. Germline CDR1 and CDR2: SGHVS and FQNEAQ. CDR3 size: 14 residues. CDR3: CASSWTGGSYEQYF. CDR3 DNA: TGTGCCAGCAGCTGGACAGGGGGCAGCTACGAGCAGTACTTC. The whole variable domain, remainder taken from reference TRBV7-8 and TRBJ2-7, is GAGVSQSPRYKVAKRGQDVALRCDPISGHVSLFWYQQALGQGPEFLTYFQNEAQLDKSGLPSDRFFAERPEGSVSTLKIQRTQQEDSAVYLCASSWTGGSYEQYFGPGTRLTVT.